The rows below give T cell receptor beta chains drawn from one sample of a study of T cells in Graves' hyperthyroidism and ophthalmopathy. TCRdb re-derived calls from the multiplex PCR reads in MiXCR, one entry per CDR3 protein. The sample lists some 300,000 distinct CDR3 sequences, about an eighth occurring once. Sequencing was carried out using blood. The receptors originated from a woman aged 25 to 39 with Graves' hyperthyroidism that later progressed to Graves' ophthalmopathy. CDR3s include the opening cysteine and the closing phenylalanine or tryptophan. A D gene is named only where the DNA matches it firmly. Rows give clone size only sometimes, using once, few, many, or a class for an expanded clone.

j_call d_call clone_size v_call cdr3_aa cdr3_nt
TRBJ2-1 . many TRBV11-2 CASSLRWGSYNEQFF TGTGCCAGCAGCTTACGGTGGGGTTCCTACAATGAGCAGTTCTTC
TRBJ2-7 TRBD1 many TRBV6-2/TRBV6-3 CASSYRGLRYEQYF TGTGCCAGCAGTTACAGGGGGCTTCGGTACGAGCAGTACTTC
TRBJ2-7 TRBD2 many TRBV18 CASSPSSSGRVKEQYF TGTGCCAGCTCACCATCCTCTAGCGGGAGGGTGAAGGAGCAGTACTTC
TRBJ1-2 TRBD1 . TRBV10-3 CAIKTGESSGYTF TGTGCCATCAAGACAGGGGAAAGCTCTGGCTACACCTTC
TRBJ2-1 . many TRBV11-1 CASSVGLQFNEQFF TGTGCCAGCAGCGTGGGACTCCAGTTCAATGAGCAGTTCTTC
TRBJ2-7 TRBD1 many TRBV15 CATSRGRDSSYEQYF TGTGCCACCAGCAGAGGACGGGACAGCTCCTACGAGCAGTACTTC
TRBJ2-2 TRBD1 many TRBV2 CASSPLGTANTGELFF TGTGCCAGCAGCCCACTTGGGACAGCGAACACCGGGGAGCTGTTTTTT
TRBJ2-1 TRBD2 many TRBV2 CASRALAGGNPGSNEQFF TGTGCCAGCAGAGCCCTAGCGGGAGGAAATCCAGGGAGCAATGAGCAGTTCTTC
TRBJ1-4 . few TRBV7-9 CASSKDQPYWEKLFF TGTGCCAGCAGCAAGGACCAACCTTATTGGGAAAAACTGTTTTTT
TRBJ2-1 TRBD1 . TRBV20-1 CSAPDRGPRSYNEQFF TGCAGTGCCCCGGACAGGGGCCCAAGAAGCTACAATGAGCAGTTCTTC
TRBJ1-6 TRBD1 many TRBV7-8 CASSFPGQESPLHF TGTGCCAGCAGCTTCCCGGGACAGGAATCACCCCTCCACTTT
TRBJ2-5 . many TRBV14 CASSPRQARQETQYF TGTGCCAGCAGCCCGCGACAGGCCAGACAAGAGACCCAGTACTTC
TRBJ2-3 . many TRBV7-6 CASSSVAATDTQYF TGTGCCAGCAGCTCCGTAGCTGCCACAGATACGCAGTATTTT
TRBJ1-5 . many TRBV18 CASSGNQGGNQPQHF TGTGCCAGCTCAGGTAACCAGGGAGGCAATCAGCCCCAGCATTTT
TRBJ2-5 . . TRBV20-1 CSARAGTQQETQYF TGCAGTGCTAGAGCCGGGACTCAACAAGAGACCCAGTACTTC
TRBJ1-1 . few TRBV24-1 CATSDPGATEAFF TGTGCCACCAGTGACCCGGGGGCGACTGAAGCTTTCTTT
TRBJ2-2 . few TRBV19 CASSPPGLRAGGELFF TGTGCCAGTAGCCCACCGGGCCTTAGGGCGGGCGGGGAGCTGTTTTTT
TRBJ2-6 TRBD2 many TRBV7-3 CASSLTPLAGVGANVLTF TGTGCCAGCAGCTTAACCCCCCTAGCGGGAGTTGGGGCCAACGTCCTGACTTTC
TRBJ2-7 TRBD1 many TRBV3-1 CASSQVDRAYEQYF TGTGCCAGCAGCCAAGTGGACAGGGCCTACGAGCAGTACTTC
TRBJ1-1 . many TRBV19 CASRKGVGMNTEAFF TGTGCCAGTAGAAAGGGGGTCGGGATGAACACTGAAGCTTTCTTT
TRBJ2-7 . many TRBV5-1 CASSLEGRGMGQYF TGCGCCAGCAGCTTGGAAGGTCGGGGAATGGGGCAGTACTTC
TRBJ2-7 . many TRBV5-6 CASSTGTPGTQYF TGTGCCAGCAGCACCGGGACACCGGGAACGCAGTACTTC
TRBJ1-2 . . TRBV10-3 CAISEGRAYGYTF TGTGCCATCAGTGAGGGCAGGGCATATGGCTACACCTTC
TRBJ1-2 TRBD1 . TRBV28 CASSFGTGPNYGYTF TGTGCCAGCAGTTTTGGGACAGGACCTAACTATGGCTACACCTTC
TRBJ2-1 TRBD2 few TRBV6-2/TRBV6-3 CASSYTTSGSRNEQFF TGTGCCAGCAGTTACACGACTAGCGGGAGTAGGAATGAGCAGTTCTTC
TRBJ2-7 . many TRBV5-1 CASSPLGVPYYEQYF TGCGCCAGCAGCCCTCTCGGGGTACCTTACTACGAGCAGTACTTC
TRBJ2-1 . many TRBV27 CASSLWGAVFF TGTGCCAGCAGTTTGTGGGGGGCGGTGTTCTTC
TRBJ2-3 . many TRBV29-1 CSVDDSATDTQYF TGCAGCGTGGACGACAGCGCCACAGATACGCAGTATTTT
TRBJ1-1 . many TRBV10-2 CASREVRATEAFF TGCGCCAGCAGAGAGGTCAGGGCCACTGAAGCTTTCTTT
TRBJ1-1 TRBD1 many TRBV6-2/TRBV6-3 CASGDRGMNTEAFF TGTGCCAGCGGGGACAGGGGGATGAACACTGAAGCTTTCTTT
TRBJ1-2 . many TRBV27 CASSHWELSGGGFYGYTF TGTGCCAGCAGCCACTGGGAACTATCTGGGGGAGGGTTCTATGGCTACACCTTC
TRBJ2-3 TRBD2 . TRBV18 CASSPAGGPTDTQYF TGTGCCAGCTCACCAGCGGGGGGGCCGACAGATACGCAGTATTTT
TRBJ2-7 . many TRBV28 CASSTFPIYEQYF TGTGCCAGCAGTACCTTCCCTATCTACGAGCAGTACTTC
TRBJ2-1 . few TRBV4-1 CASSQDRERAYNEQFF TGCGCCAGCAGCCAAGATCGGGAGCGGGCCTACAATGAGCAGTTCTTC
TRBJ1-5 TRBD1 many TRBV28 CASYWDRGQAPQHF TGTGCCAGCTACTGGGACAGGGGACAGGCGCCCCAGCATTTT
TRBJ1-4 . . TRBV19 CASNAWSTNEKLFF TGTGCCAGTAACGCTTGGAGCACTAATGAAAAACTGTTTTTT
TRBJ1-5 . many TRBV5-5 CASSLAPGGSNQPQHF TGTGCCAGCAGCTTGGCGCCAGGAGGTAGCAATCAGCCCCAGCATTTT
TRBJ2-3 . many TRBV4-2 CASSQGETDTQYF TGTGCCAGCAGCCAGGGGGAGACAGATACGCAGTATTTT
TRBJ2-5 TRBD1 few TRBV6-2/TRBV6-3 CASSGGLGTQYF TGTGCCAGCTCAGGGGGTCTAGGGACCCAGTACTTC
TRBJ1-2 . many TRBV7-9 CASSRNTGPYYGYTF TGTGCCAGCAGCCGTAATACGGGCCCCTACTATGGCTACACCTTC
TRBJ1-4 . . TRBV2 CASRARTTNEKLFF TGTGCCAGTAGAGCCCGCACAACTAATGAAAAACTGTTTTTT
TRBJ2-3 . few TRBV19 CASSTVEVTDTQYF TGTGCCAGTAGTACCGTGGAAGTCACAGATACGCAGTATTTT
TRBJ2-5 TRBD2 . TRBV29-1 CSVTGLAGGTLETQYF TGCAGCGTTACGGGACTAGCGGGGGGGACCTTAGAGACCCAGTACTTC
TRBJ1-5 . . TRBV12-3/TRBV12-4 CASSLGTSHSNQPQHF TGTGCCAGCAGTTTAGGTACCAGTCATAGCAATCAGCCCCAGCATTTT
TRBJ2-1 . many TRBV6-1 CATAYNEQFF TGTGCCACAGCTTACAATGAGCAGTTCTTC
TRBJ1-5 TRBD1 many TRBV4-1 CASSHPPQRTGNQPQHF TGCGCCAGCAGCCATCCCCCCCAAAGGACAGGGAATCAGCCCCAGCATTTT
TRBJ2-5 . many TRBV4-2 CASSQALLGGVQETQYF TGTGCCAGCAGCCAAGCCCTCTTAGGCGGGGTCCAAGAGACCCAGTACTTC
TRBJ2-2 . many TRBV9 CASSSSPGTPANTGELFF TGTGCCAGCAGCTCAAGTCCCGGGACACCCGCGAACACCGGGGAGCTGTTTTTT
TRBJ1-1 . many TRBV11-2 CASSLTQTALNTEAFF TGTGCCAGCAGCCTCACTCAGACAGCCCTGAACACTGAAGCTTTCTTT
TRBJ2-5 TRBD1 many TRBV7-3 CASSLNSGQGAETQYF TGTGCCAGCAGCTTAAATTCTGGACAGGGGGCAGAGACCCAGTACTTC
TRBJ2-7 . many TRBV4-3 CASSQRREDGLEQYF TGCGCCAGCAGCCAGCGAAGGGAGGACGGGCTCGAGCAGTACTTC